This entry concerns a single T cell receptor (beta chain). Primers used for first-strand cDNA, a TRAV- and TRBV-specific set, covered both alpha and beta chains. A roughly 22-cycle PCR with a constant-region primer and V-primer adapter amplified TCRs. mRNA, after isolation, was amplified by in vitro transcription. In TCRdb, the reads were re-called with MiXCR into one record per CDR3 protein. The data contain roughly 11,000 distinct CDR3 sequences, 51% of them singletons. The data stem from a study of low-dose radiotherapy and immunotherapy resistance in tumors. Turning to the study itself: Intravenous administration to patients comprised nivolumab at 240 mg every two weeks and ipilimumab at 1 mg/kg every six weeks.

The ends were cut back, 0 bases at V and 7 bases at J, with 9 bases in the middle. The CDR3 has 13 residues. The germline CDR1 and CDR2 sequences are LNHNV and YYDKDF (reference sequence). The sequence came from a human donor with advanced metastatic prostate, ovarian, gallbladder or colorectal cancer (not recorded which). This table probably holds off-target reads from a library built for another chain. The V gene is TRBV15, the J gene TRBJ1-1; D ambiguous. CDR3 loop: CATSREIRGEAFF. CDR3 bases: TGTGCCACCAGCAGAGAAATACGGGGTGAAGCTTTCTTT.